The entry that follows covers one T cell receptor (beta chain) sequence. Its antigen remains unidentified. PCR was performed a second time for roughly 7 to 12 cycles using a sample-barcoded 5' primer and a J-beta primer mix. TCRdb reprocessed the 5' RACE reads with MiXCR, giving one entry per CDR3 protein. In the table there are about 1 million distinct CDR3 sequences, 40% to 50% of which are singletons. Healthy Caucasian individuals from Russia aged 6 to 90 served as donors. The data are from a study of blood T cells in healthy people across ages. Findings and caveats of the study: Diversity figures based on one million T cells were deemed too low. As naive T cell percentage varied, TCR beta diversity correlated strongly with it.

The sequenced sample was blood. This TCR was recovered from a woman aged 55-70 years in good health.

CDR3 loop: CASSHEGLAGGLEQFF. CDR3 coding DNA: TGTGCCAGCAGCCACGAGGGACTAGCGGGAGGACTTGAGCAGTTCTTC. The chain links TRBV3-1 to TRBJ2-1, with 15 bases that match TRBD2. The CDR3 length is 16 residues. Germline CDR1 and CDR2: LGHDT and YNNKEL (reference sequence). V lost 3 bases, J lost 9 bases, and 6 bases stayed unmatched.